The entry that follows covers one T cell receptor beta chain sequence. The CDR3 extends over 14 amino acids. The germline V gene encodes CDR1 LGHNT and CDR2 FRNRAP. The ends were cut back, 1 base at V and 5 bases at J, with 12 bases in the middle. The entry originates in a study of CD8 T cells in ankylosing spondylitis. TCRdb re-analysed the 5' RACE reads in MiXCR, keeping a single row per CDR3 protein. The sample carries 160,000 or so distinct CDR3 sequences, roughly 10% recorded once. The chain uses TRBV12-5 and TRBJ2-7, with no clear D. The sample comprised blood, either unsorted or a sorted T cell fraction (not recorded which). The clonotype was recovered from a female donor with ankylosing spondylitis or in good health (not recorded which). CDR3 region: CASGLGLGHNEQYF. CDR3 in DNA: TGTGCTAGTGGTTTGGGGTTAGGGCACAACGAGCAGTACTTC.